This TCR beta chain was profiled in a study of blood T cell repertoires in COVID-19. Study summary: Specimens from acute and convalescent COVID-19 originated in the United States, Italy and Spain. T cells, B-cell-depleted T cells, or PBMCs supplied cDNA or gDNA.

Original analysis: Counts of nucleated cells, estimated from reference gene primer amplification, were obtained. TCRdb's copy holds only in-frame clones and misses some; the assay was immunoSEQ multiplex PCR. That table is the source of V, J and clone size, and D and trimming were worked out from the DNA. The sample has about 180,000 clones; about 86% are singletons. This clone is a singleton in its sample. The sequenced material came from peripheral blood. This TCR derives from a man aged 50 to 60 with active or convalescent COVID-19.

The CDR3 region is CAITQGQGNHEQYF. The CDR3 bases are TGTGCCATCACCCAAGGACAGGGGAACCACGAGCAGTACTTC. The chain links TRBV10-3 to TRBJ2-7; 9 bases agree with TRBD1. From germline, CDR1 is ENHRY and CDR2 SYGVKD. With 7 bases clipped from V and 5 bases from J, the junction kept 9 bases outside the gene matches. The CDR3 runs 14 residues.